The clone carrying this T cell receptor beta chain was found a few times. Its specificity is unknown. This record belongs to a study of identical twins. Study outcomes and limitations: Abundant cord blood beta clonotypes carried fewer insertions; memory repertoires showed none.

TCRdb passed the 5' RACE reads through MiXCR, listing each CDR3 protein once. The table includes fewer than 250,000 distinct CDR3 sequences, roughly 7% detected once. The germline gives CDR1 SGHKS, CDR2 YYEKEE (reference sequence). Trimming took off 4 bases at V and 0 bases at J, with 14 bases between the two ends. The CDR3 is 17 residues long. The same data also went into a second study, on yellow fever vaccine responses in identical twins.

V is TRBV5-5 and J is TRBJ1-6; maybe TRBD1 (6 bases). Sample: memory (CD45RO+) T cells sorted from blood. The source is a woman under 30 in good health. The CDR3 loop is CASSKRDRSSYNSPLHF. In nucleotides, the CDR3 is TGTGCCAGCAGCAAGAGAGACAGGAGCTCCTATAATTCACCCCTCCACTTT.